The 30 T cell receptor beta chains presented below share a single source sample, sequenced in a study of spatial heterogeneity in lung cancer (dated 2019 in TCRdb). The library came from 5' RACE. TCRdb lists the instrument as NextSeq 500. In TCRdb, the public reads were trimmed at Q25 with fastp and aligned with MiXCR, with productive beta chains retained. Identical CDR3 protein sequences are pooled into one entry, listed with their most common genes and DNA. This sample is represented by 280 or so distinct CDR3 sequences; under 30% of them were singletons. Clones ranked in the top ten supply roughly 63% of the sample. Sample time point, as interpreted from the label and publication: sample taken at primary tumor resection. Sequencing was performed on normal lung tissue next to the tumor, taken at surgery. The receptor source for this set is a male donor with early-stage non-small cell lung cancer.

For this clonotype: This beta chain represents an off-target read in a library built for alpha chains; its size is of limited meaning. The V call is TRBV4-3, the J call TRBJ2-1; 7 nucleotides line up with TRBD1. This CDR3 is built from 14 residues. V shed 4 bases, J shed 3 bases, and the junction held 3 bases outside the gene matches. Germline CDR1 reads LGHNA; CDR2 reads YSLEER. CDR3 protein: CASSLDRNYNEQFF. The CDR3 DNA reads as TGCGCCAGCAGCCTGGACAGGAACTACAATGAGCAGTTCTTC.

With respect to this clonotype: With the library built for alpha chains, this beta chain is off target and its frequency is not meaningful. The V gene is TRBV13, the J gene TRBJ2-2; no firm D call. The CDR3 runs to 14 residues. The germline V gene encodes CDR1 PRHDT and CDR2 FYEKMQ (reference sequence). V was pared by 7 bases and J by 3 bases, with 12 bases between. The CDR3 sequence: CASNLRQYTGELFF. The CDR3 nucleotides are TGTGCCAGCAACCTTAGGCAGTACACCGGGGAGCTGTTTTTT.

This clonotype occurred a few times. This beta chain is a stray read from a library made for alpha chains; its abundance is not meaningful. J is TRBJ2-3 and V is TRBV5-1; 13 bases are shared with TRBD2. Trimming took 3 bases from V and 1 from J; bases not matched to a gene: 5. The CDR3 consists of 17 residues. Germline assignment: CDR1 SGHRS and CDR2 YFSETQ. The CDR3 region has the DNA TGCGCCAGCAGCTCCGGACTAGCGGGAGCGGGCACAGATACGCAGTATTTT. Encoded protein: CASSSGLAGAGTDTQYF.

About this clonotype: This beta chain turned up in a library designed for alpha chains; as an off-target read, its abundance says little. The chain carries TRBV4-2 and TRBJ2-3, with 11 bases fitting TRBD2. Trimming took 4 bases from V and 0 from J; bases not matched to a gene: 9. The CDR3 totals 18 residues. Germline CDR1 LGHNA, CDR2 YNFKEQ. The CDR3 here is CASSLQTSGDTSTDTQYF. CDR3 bases: TGTGCCAGCAGCCTCCAGACTAGCGGGGATACTAGCACAGATACGCAGTATTTT.

This clonotype was observed a handful of times. This beta chain represents an off-target read in a library built for alpha chains; its size is of limited meaning. The genes are TRBV18 and TRBJ2-7; D may be TRBD2 (6 bases). Germline loops: CDR1 KGHSH, CDR2 LQKENI. The CDR3 extends over 12 amino acids. V was cut by 3 bases and J by 6 bases, with 9 bases left in between. DNA for the CDR3: TGTGCCAGCTCACCCGGGGGTAGCGAGCAGTACTTC. Amino acids: CASSPGGSEQYF.

Remarks on this clonotype: This beta chain slipped into a library made for alpha chains as a stray read, so its size is not meaningful. CDR3 residues: CASSSRLAGGHSEQFF. The DNA for the CDR3 is TGTGCCAGCAGCTCCCGACTAGCGGGGGGGCATAGTGAGCAGTTCTTC. V is TRBV11-1 and J is TRBJ2-1, with 14 bases aligning to TRBD2. This CDR3 is 16 amino acids long. CDR1 is SGHAT and CDR2 is FQDESV in the germline V gene (reference sequence). J was trimmed by 9 bases and V by 4 bases; bases with no gene match: 8.

In its sample, this clonotype was seen once. With the library built for alpha chains, this beta chain is off target and its frequency is not meaningful. J is TRBJ1-5 and V is TRBV5-8, with 10 bases aligning to TRBD1. The CDR3 has 15 amino acids. Germline trimming cut 7 bases from V and 6 bases from J; bases unmatched to any gene: 10. Per germline, CDR1 SGHTS and CDR2 YDEGEE. CDR3 protein: CASCPGTGVTQPQHF. CDR3 DNA sequence: TGTGCCAGCTGCCCCGGGACAGGGGTCACTCAGCCCCAGCATTTT.

This clonotype was detected only a few times. As an off-target read in a library built for alpha chains, this beta chain has a frequency of little significance. The chain recombines TRBV11-2 with TRBJ2-3; TRBD2 aligns across 10 bases. Germline V lookup: CDR1 SGHAT, CDR2 FQNNGV. CDR3 length: 17 amino acids. V shed 1 base, J shed 2 bases, and the junction held 6 bases outside the gene matches. The CDR3 DNA follows: TGTGCCAGCAGCTTAGGGCCTAGCGGGGGCCTCACAGATACGCAGTATTTT. Amino acids: CASSLGPSGGLTDTQYF.

As for this clonotype: The library was prepared for alpha chains; this beta chain is a stray read, so its frequency means little. This chain joins TRBV7-2 and TRBJ1-3; D unclear. The CDR3 extends over 13 amino acids. Trimming stripped 5 bases from V and 0 bases from J, with 5 bases between. Looked up from germline, CDR1 is SGHTA and CDR2 is FQGNSA. CDR3: CASSLNSGNTIYF. DNA of the CDR3: TGTGCCAGCAGCCTAAACTCTGGAAACACCATATATTTT. The complete variable domain, with remaining parts taken from reference TRBV7-2 and TRBJ1-3, reads GAGVSQSPSNKVTEKGKDVELRCDPISGHTALYWYRQSLGQGLEFLIYFQGNSAPDKSGLPSDRFSAERTGGSVSTLTIQRTQQEDSAVYLCASSLNSGNTIYFGEGSWLTVV.

Sample share makes this clonotype hyperexpanded. This beta chain is a stray read from a library made for alpha chains; its abundance is not meaningful. The gene calls are TRBV28 and TRBJ2-1; 13 bases agree with TRBD2. The germline CDR1 and CDR2 sequences are MDHEN and SYDVKM. Unmatched junction bases numbered 9, after V lost 5 bases and J lost 8 bases. This CDR3 comprises 16 residues. The CDR3 protein is CASSLGLAGVVDEQFF. In nucleotides, the CDR3 is TGTGCCAGCAGTCTAGGACTAGCGGGGGTGGTCGATGAGCAGTTCTTC.

About this clonotype itself: Since the library was made to target alpha chains, this beta chain is a stray read and its abundance is not meaningful. The chain employs TRBV7-2 and TRBJ2-5; D may be TRBD1 (5 bases). The germline V and J ends were trimmed by 0 bases and 1 base, with 9 bases remaining between them. This CDR3 contains 15 residues. Germline CDR1 SGHTA, CDR2 FQGNSA. The CDR3 nucleotides read TGTGCCAGCAGCTTAGCCGCAGGGCCCCAAGAGACCCAGTACTTC. Translation gives CASSLAAGPQETQYF.

This clonotype was found a few times. This beta chain is off target for a library built for alpha chains, so its abundance means little. The gene calls are TRBV30 and TRBJ1-4, with 9 bases that match TRBD1. Looked up from germline, CDR1 is GTSNPN and CDR2 is SVGIG (reference sequence). Unmatched junction bases numbered 4, after V lost 0 bases and J lost 5 bases. The CDR3 sequence is 15 residues long. As DNA, the CDR3 is TGTGCCTGGAGTGTACGCGGGACAGGGAATGAAAAACTGTTTTTT. It yields the protein CAWSVRGTGNEKLFF.

As for this clonotype: This beta chain is a stray read from a library made for alpha chains; its abundance is not meaningful. V gene TRBV7-2 combines with J gene TRBJ2-3; unclear D gene. The CDR3 extends over 12 amino acids. Germline V gene sequence: CDR1 SGHTA, CDR2 FQGNSA. Trimming removed 2 bases from V and 0 bases from J, with 0 bases in between. The DNA for the CDR3 is TGTGCCAGCAGCTTAAGCACAGATACGCAGTATTTT. This translates into CASSLSTDTQYF. The variable domain in full, with the rest retrieved from reference TRBV7-2 and TRBJ2-3, is GAGVSQSPSNKVTEKGKDVELRCDPISGHTALYWYRQSLGQGLEFLIYFQGNSAPDKSGLPSDRFSAERTGGSVSTLTIQRTQQEDSAVYLCASSLSTDTQYFGPGTRLTVL.

As for this clonotype: This beta chain is off target for a library built for alpha chains, so its abundance means little. This chain joins TRBV7-2 and TRBJ2-5; possibly TRBD1 for D (5 bases). The germline CDR1 and CDR2 sequences are SGHTA and FQGNSA. The length of the CDR3 is 13 residues. Trimming pared 1 base from V and 4 bases from J, leaving 7 bases between. The CDR3 DNA follows: TGTGCCAGCAGCTTAGAAGACAGAGAGACCCAGTACTTC. This codes for CASSLEDRETQYF.

Notes on this clonotype: The library was built for alpha chains, so this beta chain is an off-target read and its size means little. The chain is built from TRBV7-2 and TRBJ2-7, with D uncertain. V shed 5 bases and J shed 3 bases, with 5 bases lying between them. The length of the CDR3 is 11 residues. Germline CDR1 is SGHTA and CDR2 is FQGNSA. CDR3 sequence (DNA): TGTGCCAGCAGCCAGCGCTACGAGCAGTACTTC. Its translation is CASSQRYEQYF.

A few counts support this clonotype. This beta chain lies outside the target of a library built for alpha chains; its clone size means little. The CDR3 sequence is CASSSSGGSYEQYF. The CDR3 DNA is TGTGCCAGCAGCTCTAGCGGGGGCTCCTACGAGCAGTACTTC. This sequence joins TRBV7-3 and TRBJ2-7, with 10 bases that match TRBD2. The length of the CDR3 is 14 residues. The V and J ends lost 4 bases and 0 bases, in that order; junction bases with no gene match: 0. Per germline, CDR1 SGHTA and CDR2 FQGTGA.

Regarding this clonotype: This beta chain represents an off-target read in a library built for alpha chains; its size is of limited meaning. This chain joins TRBV5-4 and TRBJ2-2, with D possibly TRBD1 on 5 matching bases. Germline V lookup: CDR1 SGHNT, CDR2 YYREEE (reference sequence). Trimming stripped 1 base from V and 6 bases from J, with 10 bases between. The length of the CDR3 is 14 residues. The CDR3 coding sequence is TGTGCCAGCAGCTTGAAACAGGAATCCGGGGAGCTGTTTTTT. This gives the protein CASSLKQESGELFF.

Turning to this clonotype: This beta chain represents an off-target read in a library built for alpha chains; its size is of limited meaning. V and J are TRBV7-6 and TRBJ2-7; no clear D. V gave up 5 bases and J gave up 7 bases, with 21 bases separating them. CDR3 length: 15 amino acids. Per germline, CDR1 SGHVS and CDR2 FNYEAQ. The CDR3 bases are TGTGCCAGCAGCCCCGAGCCGGGCCGTAATGAAGAGCAGTACTTC. Translation: CASSPEPGRNEEQYF.

This clonotype was seen a few times. The library was designed around alpha chains, so this beta chain is a stray read whose abundance carries little weight. The J gene is TRBJ2-7, the V gene TRBV28; D may be TRBD2 (5 bases). This CDR3 is 15 amino acids long. The V end was cut by 5 bases, the J end by 5 bases, with 19 bases between. Looked up from germline, CDR1 is MDHEN and CDR2 is SYDVKM. The CDR3 is CASSPPPRGANEQYF. In nucleotides, the CDR3 is TGTGCCAGCAGTCCCCCCCCCCGGGGAGCGAACGAGCAGTACTTC. Filled out from reference TRBV28 and TRBJ2-7, the complete variable domain reads DVKVTQSSRYLVKRTGEKVFLECVQDMDHENMFWYRQDPGLGLRLIYFSYDVKMKEKGDIPEGYSVSREKKERFSLILESASTNQTSMYLCASSPPPRGANEQYFGPGTRLTVT.

With regard to this clonotype: The library was built for alpha chains, so this beta chain is an off-target read and its size means little. The chain recombines TRBV24-1 with TRBJ2-3; D might be TRBD1 (6 bases). Per the germline V gene, CDR1 is KGHDR and CDR2 is SFDVKD. CDR3 length: 16 amino acids. Trimming removed 2 bases from V and 1 base from J, with 12 bases in between. The CDR3 DNA reads TGTGCCACCAGTGATTCCAGGACAGTTCGCACAGATACGCAGTATTTT. This translates into CATSDSRTVRTDTQYF.

This clonotype appeared a few times. This beta chain is a stray read from a library made for alpha chains; its abundance is not meaningful. This rearrangement joins TRBV4-3 to TRBJ2-2; D gene unclear. Looked up from germline, CDR1 is LGHNA and CDR2 is YSLEER. Trimming removed 0 bases at V and 5 bases at J, with 10 bases between. The CDR3 runs to 15 residues. CDR3 in amino acids: CASSQDSRGTGELFF. The CDR3, as DNA: TGCGCCAGCAGCCAAGATAGTCGAGGAACCGGGGAGCTGTTTTTT.

With regard to this clonotype: Since it is a stray read in a library aimed at alpha chains, this beta chain has a size that is not meaningful. This chain connects TRBV6-2 or TRBV6-3 to TRBJ2-1; the D gene is possibly TRBD2 (6 bases). Per germline, CDR1 MNHEY and CDR2 SVGEGT. V gave up 8 bases and J gave up 9 bases, with 8 bases separating them. The CDR3 is 10 amino acids. The CDR3 is CASEGGEQFF. The CDR3 DNA is TGTGCCAGCGAGGGAGGTGAGCAGTTCTTC.

This clonotype was counted between two and nine times. This beta chain is an unintended read in a library built for alpha chains; its size means little. This rearrangement joins TRBV7-3 to TRBJ2-1, with TRBD2 matching over 10 bases. CDR3 length: 17 residues. J lost 8 bases, V lost 4 bases, and 14 bases had no gene match. CDR1 and CDR2 from the germline V gene are SGHTA and FQGTGA. CDR3 in amino acids: CASSSAPSGGAVDEQFF. In DNA form, the CDR3 reads TGTGCCAGCAGCTCCGCCCCGAGCGGGGGGGCGGTCGATGAGCAGTTCTTC.

This clonotype came up a few times. Since it is a stray read in a library aimed at alpha chains, this beta chain has a size that is not meaningful. The chain couples TRBV7-8 to TRBJ2-1; a weak D match, TRBD1 (5 bases). The ends were cut back, 0 bases at V and 12 bases at J, with 15 bases in the middle. The germline V gene encodes CDR1 SGHVS and CDR2 FQNEAQ. CDR3 length: 14 residues. This CDR3 is CASSLATEQVSQFF. The CDR3 DNA follows: TGTGCCAGCAGCTTAGCCACAGAACAGGTATCGCAGTTCTTC.

Details on this clonotype: This beta chain lies outside the target of a library built for alpha chains; its clone size means little. This chain links TRBV7-9 with TRBJ2-5, with D possibly TRBD2 on 5 matching bases. V dropped 5 bases and J dropped 4 bases, with 11 bases sitting between them. The CDR3 extends over 13 amino acids. From germline, CDR1 is SEHNR and CDR2 FQNEAQ (reference sequence). DNA of the CDR3: TGTGCCAGCAGCGCCGAGGGTCGAGAGACCCAGTACTTC. As protein: CASSAEGRETQYF.

Comment on this clonotype: A library prepared for alpha chains yielded this beta chain as an off-target read; its size is of little meaning. CDR3 loop: CASSLKGVTDTQYF. The DNA of the CDR3 is TGTGCCAGCAGTTTAAAAGGGGTCACAGATACGCAGTATTTT. This sequence joins TRBV27 and TRBJ2-3, with D possibly matching TRBD1 (5 bases). The CDR3 has 14 residues. V lost 2 bases and J 2 bases, leaving 8 bases between the germline ends. Germline-derived CDR1 and CDR2 are MNHEY and SMNVEV (reference sequence).

Comments on this clonotype: Since the library was made to target alpha chains, this beta chain is a stray read and its abundance is not meaningful. This chain uses TRBV30 with TRBJ1-2; D might be TRBD1 (5 bases). CDR1 and CDR2 (germline): GTSNPN, SVGIG (reference sequence). The CDR3 consists of 15 residues. V lost 0 bases and J 4 bases, leaving 15 bases between the germline ends. The CDR3 is CAWSVRGGYSYGYTF. CDR3 coding DNA: TGTGCCTGGAGTGTCCGGGGGGGATATAGCTATGGCTACACCTTC.

Worth noting for this clonotype: With the library built for alpha chains, this beta chain is off target and its frequency is not meaningful. The chain uses TRBV24-1 and TRBJ2-2, with D possibly matching TRBD1 (6 bases). Germline assignment: CDR1 KGHDR and CDR2 SFDVKD. This CDR3 has 15 residues. V was shortened by 10 bases and J by 5 bases, with 19 bases between the two germline ends. The CDR3 sequence: CATAPGQTNTGELFF. In DNA, the CDR3 is TGTGCCACGGCCCCAGGACAGACCAATACCGGGGAGCTGTTTTTT.

This clonotype has a handful of counts. For a library built for alpha chains, this beta chain is a stray read; little rests on its size. The chain is built from TRBV6-5 and TRBJ1-2, with D perhaps TRBD1 (6 bases). The V gene's germline CDR1 is MNHEY and CDR2 SVGAGI. The ends were cut back, 0 bases at V and 2 bases at J, with 16 bases in the middle. CDR3 length equals 17 residues. CDR3 region: CASSYSKTRGVNYGYTF. Written as DNA, the CDR3 is TGTGCCAGCAGTTACTCGAAAACGAGGGGGGTGAACTATGGCTACACCTTC.

As to this clonotype: Since the library was made to target alpha chains, this beta chain is a stray read and its abundance is not meaningful. The genes are TRBV5-1 and TRBJ2-2; possibly TRBD2 for D (6 bases). With 4 bases removed from V and 5 bases from J, the gap between germline ends came to 21 bases. The CDR3 loop spans 17 amino acids. The germline CDR1 and CDR2 sequences are SGHRS and YFSETQ. DNA for the CDR3: TGCGCCAGCAGCCCGGGACTTCACGGGTTACTTACCGGGGAGCTGTTTTTT. It translates to CASSPGLHGLLTGELFF.